Listed here is a single TCR beta chain. Its antigen is unknown. This sample is drawn from a study of beta chain features in type 1 diabetes. General study results and limits: Within the patient group, naive, central memory and Treg TCRB repertoires appeared more similar to each other than within healthy donors.

The CDR3 is 12 amino acids. Looked up from germline, CDR1 is LNHDA and CDR2 is SQIVND (reference sequence). Trimming removed 5 bases at V and 6 bases at J, with 8 bases between. The isolated RNA, all of it, was reverse transcribed, so expressed TCRB transcripts were what got sequenced. Clones were read by immunoSEQ multiplex PCR, and TCRdb kept only the in-frame ones, dropping some. The data show roughly 350,000 clones, roughly 9.6% seen once. The source is a woman aged 30 to 39 in good health. The material sequenced was naive CD4+ T cells from blood. The chain has TRBV19 and TRBJ2-1, with D perhaps matching TRBD2 (5 bases). The CDR3 region is CASSLLGNEQFF. CDR3 coding DNA: TGTGCCAGTAGTTTACTAGGCAATGAGCAGTTCTTC.